This T cell receptor (beta chain) was captured in a study of cytomegalovirus exposure and HLA in healthy donors. Study details: A later analysis reported the same platform for the roughly 120 validation repertoires and the 500 to 750 first-cohort repertoires. Study-wide findings and caveats: Associated with cytomegalovirus, according to the listing, were 150 to 200 TCR beta chains. Clusters of TCRs from the first cohort tended to co-occur in the approximately 130 validation repertoires (as a later analysis found).

CDR1 is SGHNT and CDR2 is YYREEE in the germline V gene (reference sequence). Trimming shortened V by 1 base and J by 4 bases, and 5 bases separated the two germline ends. This CDR3 comprises 12 residues. The data were produced by immunoSEQ multiplex PCR, yet TCRdb's version contains in-frame clones alone and is incomplete. Here the sample spans about 98,000 clones, approximately 88% being singletons. Worth noting for this clone: Its target is not known.

The TCR originated in a woman younger than 45 in good health and CMV-seronegative. Sequencing used PBMCs. The V call is TRBV5-4, the J call TRBJ1-2; no definite D call. The CDR3 nucleotides read TGTGCCAGCAGCTTGACCGGCTATGGCTACACCTTC. Amino acid sequence: CASSLTGYGYTF.